These 22 T cell receptor beta chains originate from one sample sequenced in a study of CD8+ T cells in alopecia areata. RNA, once extracted, was reverse transcribed into cDNA for use as the sequencing template. Assay: immunoSEQ multiplex PCR; the TCRdb copy retains only in-frame clones and omits some. The sample has under 350,000 clones; roughly 50% are singletons. Stated treatment: oral pan-JAK inhibitor, 5-10 mg twice daily. The sample consisted of CD4+ T cells sorted from blood, taken at week 24, from a patient treated with tofacitinib. All receptors come from a human donor with alopecia areata.

The chain joins TRBV15 to TRBJ2-3; 7 bases line up with TRBD1. Germline values: CDR1 LNHNV, CDR2 YYDKDF (reference sequence). The junction had 9 bases not matched to a gene; V was cut back by 3 bases and J by 0 bases. The CDR3 totals 17 residues. This CDR3 reads CATSSGDSSSSTDTQYF. The CDR3 region has the DNA TGTGCCACCAGCAGCGGGGACAGCTCTTCTAGCACAGATACGCAGTATTTT. The whole variable domain, filled in from reference TRBV15 and TRBJ2-3, reads DAMVIQNPRYQVTQFGKPVTLSCSQTLNHNVMYWYQQKSSQAPKLLFHYYDKDFNNEADTPDNFQSRRPNTSFCFLDIRSPGLGDTAMYLCATSSGDSSSSTDTQYFGPGTRLTVL.

The CDR3 region is CASRQGQPTYEQYF. CDR3 nucleotide sequence: TGTGCCAGCAGACAGGGACAGCCCACCTACGAGCAGTACTTC. This chain joins TRBV6-5 and TRBJ2-7, with 7 positions matching TRBD1. Trimming at V came to 6 bases and at J to 2 bases, leaving 7 bases not matched to a gene. Germline CDR1 MNHEY, CDR2 SVGAGI. The CDR3 is 14 amino acids.

This clone was recorded a few times. J is TRBJ2-1 and V is TRBV4-1, with 8 bases fitting TRBD2. The V and J ends lost 1 base and 7 bases, in that order; junction bases with no gene match: 6. This CDR3 has 15 residues. The V gene's germline CDR1 is MGHRA and CDR2 YSYEKL. The CDR3 coding sequence is TGCGCCAGCAGCCAAGCCAAGCGGGGGTGGAATGAGCAGTTCTTC. Its protein is CASSQAKRGWNEQFF.

This sequence joins TRBV7-2 and TRBJ2-7; D is possibly TRBD2 (6 bases). Germline CDR1 and CDR2: SGHTA and FQGNSA. V was clipped by 10 bases and J by 6 bases, with 13 bases between them. The CDR3 contains 11 residues. CDR3 protein: CATLRGLEQYF. CDR3 bases: TGTGCCACCCTCCGGGGACTCGAGCAGTACTTC.

This clone was counted a single time. V usage is TRBV5-1 and J usage is TRBJ2-5; 9 bases align to TRBD2. The CDR3 has 15 amino acids. V lost 2 bases to trimming and J lost 1 base; unmatched junction nucleotides: 3. CDR1 and CDR2 from the germline V gene are SGHRS and YFSETQ. In nucleotides, the CDR3 is TGCGCCAGCAGCTTTAGCGGGGGTCTCCAAGAGACCCAGTACTTC. This translates into CASSFSGGLQETQYF.

The rearrangement joins TRBV7-2 to TRBJ2-2, with 8 bases that match TRBD2. The CDR3 spans 16 residues. The V gene end was trimmed by 4 bases and the J gene end by 4 bases; junction bases not matched to a gene: 8. The germline gives CDR1 SGHTA, CDR2 FQGNSA. CDR3 residues: CASSSSGGRGTGELFF. The CDR3 nucleotides are TGTGCCAGCAGCTCCTCGGGGGGGCGCGGCACCGGGGAGCTGTTTTTT.

The V call is TRBV7-6, the J call TRBJ2-3; D is unresolved. The CDR3 sequence is 15 residues long. Germline values: CDR1 SGHVS, CDR2 FNYEAQ. Between the trimmed V and J ends, which lost 1 base and 0 bases, there was a span of 8 bases. The CDR3 protein is CASSLGWASTDTQYF. The CDR3 DNA reads as TGTGCCAGCAGCTTAGGGTGGGCTAGCACAGATACGCAGTATTTT.

This rearrangement joins TRBV18 to TRBJ1-6, with D tentatively TRBD1 (6 bases). Germline V CDR1 and CDR2: KGHSH, LQKENI. The CDR3 has 15 residues. Trimming shortened V by 6 bases and J by 7 bases, and 16 bases separated the two germline ends. CDR3 region: CASSTLAQGNSPLHF. CDR3 DNA: TGTGCCAGCTCCACACTAGCGCAGGGGAATTCACCCCTCCACTTT. The full variable domain, rest sourced from reference TRBV18 and TRBJ1-6, is NAGVMQNPRHLVRRRGQEARLRCSPMKGHSHVYWYRQLPEEGLKFMVYLQKENIIDESGMPKERFSAEFPKEGPSILRIQQVVRGDSAAYFCASSTLAQGNSPLHFGNGTRLTVT.

The V and J genes are TRBV29-1 and TRBJ2-7; 12 nucleotides align to TRBD1. V was pared by 4 bases and J by 5 bases, with 6 bases of the junction left unmatched. Germline V CDR1 and CDR2: SQVTM, ANQGSEA. The CDR3 is made up of 14 amino acids. CDR3 residues: CSVGDRGLGNEQYF. The CDR3 DNA reads as TGCAGCGTTGGGGACAGGGGGCTGGGAAACGAGCAGTACTTC.

The chain uses TRBV27 and TRBJ2-3; the D gene is possibly TRBD2 (5 bases). Germline loops: CDR1 MNHEY, CDR2 SMNVEV (reference sequence). V was trimmed by 3 bases and J by 2 bases, leaving 12 bases between them. The CDR3 has 15 amino acids. CDR3 amino acids: CASSFLRASTDTQYF. DNA for the CDR3: TGTGCCAGCAGTTTCTTGCGGGCCTCCACAGATACGCAGTATTTT.

Comment on this clone: Relative to the germline gene, one junction end is altered; a read error may explain this. V usage is TRBV7-7 and J usage is TRBJ2-5; unclear D gene. The germline V gene encodes CDR1 SSHAT and CDR2 FNYEAQ (reference sequence). The CDR3 consists of 15 residues. DNA of the CDR3: TGTGCTAGCAGCCCGCTTCACCCGGGCCAAGAGACCCAGTACTTC. Translated, it gives CASSPLHPGQETQYF.

V usage is TRBV30 and J usage is TRBJ1-6; TRBD1 matches 7 bases. V lost 2 bases and J lost 9; bases outside the gene matches: 10. The CDR3 spans 15 residues. CDR1 and CDR2 from the germline V gene are GTSNPN and SVGIG (reference sequence). CDR3 in amino acids: CAWSLRQGGISPLHF. In DNA form, the CDR3 reads TGTGCCTGGAGTCTTCGACAGGGAGGCATTTCACCCCTCCACTTT.

This clone was counted once. This sequence joins TRBV30 and TRBJ2-6, with D unclear. Trimming removed 4 bases at V and 2 bases at J, with 9 bases between. CDR1 is GTSNPN and CDR2 is SVGIG in the germline V gene (reference sequence). The CDR3 spans 14 residues. As DNA, the CDR3 is TGTGCCTGGAAGGTTCCTACTGGGGCCAACGTCCTGACTTTC. It codes for CAWKVPTGANVLTF.

The chain couples TRBV6-5 to TRBJ2-7; D is possibly TRBD2 (5 bases). This CDR3 contains 14 residues. V lost 6 bases, J lost 2 bases, and 14 bases lay in between. Germline values: CDR1 MNHEY, CDR2 SVGAGI. CDR3: CASSRGPSPYEQYF. The CDR3 nucleotides read TGTGCCAGCAGCCGCGGGCCAAGCCCCTACGAGCAGTACTTC.

This rearrangement joins TRBV6-1 to TRBJ2-3, with D possibly being TRBD1 or TRBD2 (7 bases each). The V gene lost 5 bases and the J gene lost 4 bases, with 16 bases spanning the gap. This CDR3 region has 15 residues. The germline CDR1 and CDR2 sequences are MNHNS and SASEGT. The CDR3 is CASSPLGGGPDTQYF. DNA of the CDR3: TGTGCCAGCAGTCCCCTGGGAGGGGGCCCAGATACGCAGTATTTT.

The chain is built from TRBV27 and TRBJ1-2; D is ambiguous. The V gene lost 5 bases and the J gene lost 5 bases, with 12 bases spanning the gap. Germline loops: CDR1 MNHEY, CDR2 SMNVEV (reference sequence). The CDR3 loop spans 13 amino acids. The CDR3 bases are TGTGCCAGCAGTAGTACTCCTTCTTATGGCTACACCTTC. Translation: CASSSTPSYGYTF.

This clone occurred a few times. V gene TRBV4-1 combines with J gene TRBJ2-2, with 7 bases matching TRBD2. Germline CDR1 is MGHRA and CDR2 is YSYEKL. The CDR3 extends over 17 amino acids. V dropped 4 bases and J dropped 1; count of bases not matched to a gene: 9. CDR3 residues: CASSPMGLAVNTGELFF. The CDR3 DNA reads TGCGCCAGCAGCCCCATGGGGCTAGCGGTGAACACCGGGGAGCTGTTTTTT.

This sequence joins TRBV10-3 and TRBJ2-7, with D possibly TRBD2 on 5 matching bases. This CDR3 has 12 residues. V shed 8 bases and J shed 1 base, with 9 bases lying between them. CDR1 and CDR2 from the germline V gene are ENHRY and SYGVKD. CDR3 coding DNA: TGTGCCATCGCGTCGGGGTCCTACGAGCAGTACTTC. It translates to CAIASGSYEQYF.

This chain joins TRBV30 and TRBJ1-1; D remains ambiguous. Germline values: CDR1 GTSNPN, CDR2 SVGIG (reference sequence). This CDR3 has 17 residues. Trimming removed 3 bases at V and 1 base at J, with 21 bases between. CDR3: CAWRGRIGPPANTEAFF. In DNA, the CDR3 is TGTGCCTGGAGGGGCCGGATCGGGCCCCCGGCGAACACTGAAGCTTTCTTT.

CDR3 sequence (DNA): TGTGCCAGCAGTTACTCAACAAGATCTTACGAGCAGTACTTC. This translates into CASSYSTRSYEQYF. The chain links TRBV6-5 to TRBJ2-7, with D unclear. Germline CDR1 and CDR2: MNHEY and SVGAGI. The ends were cut back, 0 bases at V and 4 bases at J, with 10 bases in the middle. CDR3 length: 14 amino acids.

The J gene is TRBJ2-1, the V gene TRBV7-8; D is unresolved. Trimming took 3 bases from V and 6 from J, leaving 3 bases between them. Germline values: CDR1 SGHVS, CDR2 FQNEAQ. This CDR3 spans 11 amino acids. CDR3 region: CASSLRNEQFF. The CDR3 DNA reads TGTGCCAGCAGCTTGCGCAATGAGCAGTTCTTC.

With regard to this clone: Distinct nucleotide sequences in the sample also encode this CDR3. This chain joins TRBV30 and TRBJ2-7; weak D call: TRBD1 (5 bases). There are 11 residues in the CDR3. The V gene's germline CDR1 is GTSNPN and CDR2 SVGIG (reference sequence). The V end lost 0 bases, the J end lost 6 bases, and 6 bases lay between the germline ends. Here the CDR3 DNA reads TGTGCCTGGAGTGTACAGGCCGAGCAGTACTTC. Translation: CAWSVQAEQYF.